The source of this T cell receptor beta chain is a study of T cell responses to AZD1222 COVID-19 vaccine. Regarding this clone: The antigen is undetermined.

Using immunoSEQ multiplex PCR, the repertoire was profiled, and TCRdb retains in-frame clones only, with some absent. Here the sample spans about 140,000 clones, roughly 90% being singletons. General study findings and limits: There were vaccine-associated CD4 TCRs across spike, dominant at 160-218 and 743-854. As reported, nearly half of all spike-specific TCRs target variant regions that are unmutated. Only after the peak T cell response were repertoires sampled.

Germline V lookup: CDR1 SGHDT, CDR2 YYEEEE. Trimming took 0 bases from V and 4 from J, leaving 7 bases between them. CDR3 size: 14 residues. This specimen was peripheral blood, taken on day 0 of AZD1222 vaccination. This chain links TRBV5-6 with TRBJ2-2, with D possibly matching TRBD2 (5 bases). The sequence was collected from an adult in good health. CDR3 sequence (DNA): TGTGCCAGCAGCTTGGGTGGACTCACCGGGGAGCTGTTTTTT. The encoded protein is CASSLGGLTGELFF.